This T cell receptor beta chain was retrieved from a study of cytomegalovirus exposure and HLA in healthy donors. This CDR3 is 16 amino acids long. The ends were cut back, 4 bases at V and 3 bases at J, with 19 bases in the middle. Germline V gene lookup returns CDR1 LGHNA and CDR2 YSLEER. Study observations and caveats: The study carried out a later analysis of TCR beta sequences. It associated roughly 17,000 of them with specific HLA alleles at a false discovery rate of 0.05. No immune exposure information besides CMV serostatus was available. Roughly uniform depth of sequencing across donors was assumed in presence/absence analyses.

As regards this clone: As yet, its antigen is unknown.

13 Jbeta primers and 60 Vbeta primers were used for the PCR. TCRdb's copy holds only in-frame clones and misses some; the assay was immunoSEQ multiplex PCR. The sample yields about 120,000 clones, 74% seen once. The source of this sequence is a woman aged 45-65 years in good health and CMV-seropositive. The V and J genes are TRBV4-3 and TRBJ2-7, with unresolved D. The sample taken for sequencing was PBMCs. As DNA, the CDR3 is TGCGCCAGCAGCCTCCAGAAAAGCGATTACTACTACGAGCAGTACTTC. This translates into CASSLQKSDYYYEQYF.